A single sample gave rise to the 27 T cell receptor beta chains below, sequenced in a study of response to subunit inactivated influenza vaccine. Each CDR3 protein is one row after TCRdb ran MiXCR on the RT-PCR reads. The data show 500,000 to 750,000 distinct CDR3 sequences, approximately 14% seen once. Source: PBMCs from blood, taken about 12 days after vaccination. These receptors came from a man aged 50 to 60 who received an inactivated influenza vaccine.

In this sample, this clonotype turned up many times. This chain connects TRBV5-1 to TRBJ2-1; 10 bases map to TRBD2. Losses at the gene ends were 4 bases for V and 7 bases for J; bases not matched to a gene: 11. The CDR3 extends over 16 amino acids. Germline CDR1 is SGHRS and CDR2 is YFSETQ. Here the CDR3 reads CASSPRVAGGGNEQFF. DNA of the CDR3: TGCGCCAGCAGCCCCAGGGTAGCGGGAGGTGGGAATGAGCAGTTCTTC.

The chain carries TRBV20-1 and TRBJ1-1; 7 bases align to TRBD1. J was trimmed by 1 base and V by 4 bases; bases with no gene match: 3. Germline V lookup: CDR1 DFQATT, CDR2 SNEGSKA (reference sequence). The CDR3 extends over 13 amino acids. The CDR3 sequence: CSAKEGANTEAFF. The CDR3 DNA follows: TGCAGTGCTAAGGAGGGGGCGAACACTGAAGCTTTCTTT.

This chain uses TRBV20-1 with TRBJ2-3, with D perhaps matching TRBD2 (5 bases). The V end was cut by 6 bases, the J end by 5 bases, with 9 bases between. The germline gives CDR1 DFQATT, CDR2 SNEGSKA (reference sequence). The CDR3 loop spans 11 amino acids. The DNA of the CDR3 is TGCAGTGCCCTAGCTAGAGATACGCAGTATTTT. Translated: CSALARDTQYF.

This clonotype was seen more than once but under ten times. The DNA of the CDR3 is TGTGCCAGCAGCTCGAGTCTATCGAGTGGGGGTGAGCAGTTCTTC. This encodes CASSSSLSSGGEQFF. The chain has TRBV11-1 and TRBJ2-1; D might be TRBD1 or TRBD2, each matching 5 bases. This CDR3 spans 15 amino acids. Trimming cost V 4 bases and J 9 bases, with 19 bases left between them. CDR1 is SGHAT and CDR2 is FQDESV in the germline V gene (reference sequence).

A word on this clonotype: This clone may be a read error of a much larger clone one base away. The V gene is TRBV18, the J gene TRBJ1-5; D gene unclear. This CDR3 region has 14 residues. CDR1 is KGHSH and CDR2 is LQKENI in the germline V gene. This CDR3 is CSSSPFVGDQPQHF. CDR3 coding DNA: TGTTCCAGCTCACCATTTGTGGGCGATCAGCCCCAGCATTTT. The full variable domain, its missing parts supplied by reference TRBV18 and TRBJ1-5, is NAGVMQNPRHLVRRRGQEARLRCSPMKGHSHVYWYRQLPEEGLKFMVYLQKENIIDESGMPKERFSAEFPKEGPSILRIQQVVRGDSAAYFCSSSPFVGDQPQHFGDGTRLSIL.

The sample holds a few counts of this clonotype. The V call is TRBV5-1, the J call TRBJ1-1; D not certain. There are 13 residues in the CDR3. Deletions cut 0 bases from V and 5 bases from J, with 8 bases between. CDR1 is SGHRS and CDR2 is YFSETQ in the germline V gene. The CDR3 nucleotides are TGCGCCAGCAGCTTGGCCGTGGAGACTGAAGCTTTCTTT. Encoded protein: CASSLAVETEAFF.

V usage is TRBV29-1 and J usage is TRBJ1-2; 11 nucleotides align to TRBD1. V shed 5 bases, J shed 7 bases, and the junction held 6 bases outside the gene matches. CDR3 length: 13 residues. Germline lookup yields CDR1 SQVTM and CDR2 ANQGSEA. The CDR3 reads CSVWGQGESGYTF. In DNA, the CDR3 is TGCAGCGTTTGGGGACAGGGGGAGAGTGGCTACACCTTC.

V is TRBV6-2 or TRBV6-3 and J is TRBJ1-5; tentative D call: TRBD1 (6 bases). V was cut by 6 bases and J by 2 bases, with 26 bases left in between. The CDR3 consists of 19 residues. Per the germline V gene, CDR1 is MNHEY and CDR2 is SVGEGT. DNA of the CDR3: TGTGCCAGCAGAACTAACCTCAAACGAGGGGCAGGGGGCAATCAGCCCCAGCATTTT. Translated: CASRTNLKRGAGGNQPQHF.

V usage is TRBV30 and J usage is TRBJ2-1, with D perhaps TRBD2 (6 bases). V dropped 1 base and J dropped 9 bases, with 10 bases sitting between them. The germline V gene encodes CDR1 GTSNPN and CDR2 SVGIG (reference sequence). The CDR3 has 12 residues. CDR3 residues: CAWSANGGEQFF. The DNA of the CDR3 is TGTGCCTGGAGTGCCAACGGGGGTGAGCAGTTCTTC.

CDR3 coding DNA: TGTGCCAGCAGCAGGGACAGGAGCCTCTCCTACGAGCAGTACTTC. Its protein product is CASSRDRSLSYEQYF. The chain has TRBV3-1 and TRBJ2-7; 8 positions agree with TRBD1. Germline V gives CDR1 LGHDT, CDR2 YNNKEL (reference sequence). V shed 5 bases, J shed 0 bases, and the junction held 6 bases outside the gene matches. CDR3 length equals 15 residues.

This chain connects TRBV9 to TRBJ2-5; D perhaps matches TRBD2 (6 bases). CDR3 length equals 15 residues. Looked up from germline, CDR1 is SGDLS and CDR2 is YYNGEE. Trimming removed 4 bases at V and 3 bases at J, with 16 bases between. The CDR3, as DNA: TGTGCCAGCAGCCCCGGGACTCGGCCAGAAGAGACCCAGTACTTC. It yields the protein CASSPGTRPEETQYF.

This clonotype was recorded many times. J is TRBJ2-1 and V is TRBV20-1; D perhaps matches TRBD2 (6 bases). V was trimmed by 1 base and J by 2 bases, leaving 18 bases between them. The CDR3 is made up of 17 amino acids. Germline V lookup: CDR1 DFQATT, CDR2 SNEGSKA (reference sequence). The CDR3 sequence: CSARGVAALKTYNEQFF. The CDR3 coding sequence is TGCAGTGCTAGAGGCGTAGCGGCCTTAAAAACCTACAATGAGCAGTTCTTC.

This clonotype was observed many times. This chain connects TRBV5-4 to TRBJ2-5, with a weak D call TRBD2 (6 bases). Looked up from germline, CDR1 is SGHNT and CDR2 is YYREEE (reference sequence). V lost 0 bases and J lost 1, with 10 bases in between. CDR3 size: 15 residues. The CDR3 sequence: CASSLVADRQETQYF. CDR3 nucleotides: TGTGCCAGCAGCTTGGTAGCGGACCGCCAAGAGACCCAGTACTTC.

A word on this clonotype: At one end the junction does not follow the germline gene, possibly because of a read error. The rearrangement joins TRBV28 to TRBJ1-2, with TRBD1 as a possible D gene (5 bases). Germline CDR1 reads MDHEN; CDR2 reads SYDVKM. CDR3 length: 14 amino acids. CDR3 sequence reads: CASGLPSQGYGYTF. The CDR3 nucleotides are TGTGCCAGCGGTTTACCAAGCCAGGGATATGGCTACACCTTC.

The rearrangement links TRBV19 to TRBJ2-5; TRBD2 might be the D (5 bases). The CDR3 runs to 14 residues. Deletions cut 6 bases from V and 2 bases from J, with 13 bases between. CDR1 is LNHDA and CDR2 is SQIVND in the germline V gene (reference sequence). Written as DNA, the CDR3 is TGTGCCAGTAGCCGTGAGGGTTGGCAAGAGACCCAGTACTTC. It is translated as CASSREGWQETQYF.

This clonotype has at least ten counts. The CDR3 bases are TGTGCCAGCAGCCCCCCCCGGGGAATGAACACTGAAGCTTTCTTT. Protein product: CASSPPRGMNTEAFF. The J gene is TRBJ1-1, the V gene TRBV28; D remains ambiguous. The CDR3 sequence is 15 residues long. From germline, CDR1 is MDHEN and CDR2 SYDVKM. V gave up 6 bases and J gave up 0 bases, with 14 bases separating them.

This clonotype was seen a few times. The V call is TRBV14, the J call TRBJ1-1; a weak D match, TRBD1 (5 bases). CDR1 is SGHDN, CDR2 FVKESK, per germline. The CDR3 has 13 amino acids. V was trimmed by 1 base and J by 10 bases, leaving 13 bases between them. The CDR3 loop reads CASSQGQGLSAFF. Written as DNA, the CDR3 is TGTGCCAGCAGCCAAGGGCAGGGCCTCTCAGCTTTCTTT. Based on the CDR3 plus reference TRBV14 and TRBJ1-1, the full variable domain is EAGVTQFPSHSVIEKGQTVTLRCDPISGHDNLYWYRRVMGKEIKFLLHFVKESKQDESGMPNNRFLAERTGGTYSTLKVQPAELEDSGVYFCASSQGQGLSAFFGQGTRLTVV.

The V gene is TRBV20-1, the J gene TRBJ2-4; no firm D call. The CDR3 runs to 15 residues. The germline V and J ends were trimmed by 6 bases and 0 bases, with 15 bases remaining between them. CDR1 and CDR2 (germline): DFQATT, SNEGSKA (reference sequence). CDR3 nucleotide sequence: TGCAGTGCAACAACACCAGTCCTAGCCAAAAACATTCAGTACTTC. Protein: CSATTPVLAKNIQYF.

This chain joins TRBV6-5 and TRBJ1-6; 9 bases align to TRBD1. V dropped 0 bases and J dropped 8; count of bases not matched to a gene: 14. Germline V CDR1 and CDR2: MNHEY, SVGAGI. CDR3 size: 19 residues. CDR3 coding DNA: TGTGCCAGCAGTTACTCAGTCCCGGGACAGGGTTGGTGGGATTCACCCCTCCACTTT. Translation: CASSYSVPGQGWWDSPLHF.

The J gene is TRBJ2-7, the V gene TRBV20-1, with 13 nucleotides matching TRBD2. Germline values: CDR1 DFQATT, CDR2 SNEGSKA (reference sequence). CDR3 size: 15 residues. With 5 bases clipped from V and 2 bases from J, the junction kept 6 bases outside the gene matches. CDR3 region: CSAQGLAGTTYEQYF. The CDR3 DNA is TGCAGTGCTCAGGGACTAGCGGGAACCACCTACGAGCAGTACTTC.

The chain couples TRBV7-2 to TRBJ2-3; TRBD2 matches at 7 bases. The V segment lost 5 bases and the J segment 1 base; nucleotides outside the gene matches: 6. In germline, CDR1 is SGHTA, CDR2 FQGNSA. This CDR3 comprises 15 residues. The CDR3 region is CASSPGLTRTDTQYF. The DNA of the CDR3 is TGTGCCAGCAGCCCGGGACTAACCCGCACAGATACGCAGTATTTT.

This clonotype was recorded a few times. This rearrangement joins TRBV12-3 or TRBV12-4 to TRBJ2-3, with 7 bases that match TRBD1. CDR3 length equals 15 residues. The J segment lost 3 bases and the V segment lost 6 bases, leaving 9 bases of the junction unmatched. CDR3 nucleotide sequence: TGTGCCAGCAGGCCTGGACAGGTCTTAACAGATACGCAGTATTTT. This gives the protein CASRPGQVLTDTQYF.

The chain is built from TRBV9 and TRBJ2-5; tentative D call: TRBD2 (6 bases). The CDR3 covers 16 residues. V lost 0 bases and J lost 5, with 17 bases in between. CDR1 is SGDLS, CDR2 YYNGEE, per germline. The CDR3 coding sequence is TGTGCCAGCAGCGTAGGGGTTTCAATTAGCGGTGAGACCCAGTACTTC. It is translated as CASSVGVSISGETQYF.

CDR3: CASSLAPQTAGNSPLHF. The CDR3 bases are TGTGCCAGCAGCTTAGCGCCACAGACAGCGGGTAATTCACCCCTCCACTTT. The chain combines TRBV7-2 with TRBJ1-6; a weak D match, TRBD1 (5 bases). Trimming pared 0 bases from V and 6 bases from J, leaving 15 bases between. The germline V gene has CDR1 SGHTA and CDR2 FQGNSA. CDR3 length: 17 residues.

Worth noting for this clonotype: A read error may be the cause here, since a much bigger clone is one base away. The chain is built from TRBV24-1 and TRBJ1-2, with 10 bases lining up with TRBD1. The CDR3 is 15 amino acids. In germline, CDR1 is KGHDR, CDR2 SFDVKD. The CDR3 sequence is CATSDRTGGNYGYIF. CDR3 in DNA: TGTGCCACCAGTGACCGGACAGGGGGAAACTATGGCTACATCTTC.

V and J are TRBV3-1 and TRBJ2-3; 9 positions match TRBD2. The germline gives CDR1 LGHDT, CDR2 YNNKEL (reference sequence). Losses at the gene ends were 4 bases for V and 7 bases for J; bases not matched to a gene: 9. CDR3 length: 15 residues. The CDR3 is CASSPEKAGGHTQYF. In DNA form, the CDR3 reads TGTGCCAGCAGCCCAGAGAAAGCGGGAGGACATACGCAGTATTTT.

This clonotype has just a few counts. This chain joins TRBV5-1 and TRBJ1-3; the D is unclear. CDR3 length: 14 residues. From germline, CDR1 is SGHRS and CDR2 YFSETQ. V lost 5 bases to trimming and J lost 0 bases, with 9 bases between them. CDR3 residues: CASRDGGSGNTIYF. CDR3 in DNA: TGCGCCAGCAGGGATGGAGGCTCTGGAAACACCATATATTTT.